Presented here are 17 T cell receptor beta chains from one specimen sequenced in a study of cytomegalovirus exposure and HLA in healthy donors. The PCR made use of 60 Vbeta and 13 Jbeta primers. Only in-frame clones appear in the TCRdb table, and some are missing; sequencing was by immunoSEQ multiplex PCR. The table records some 160,000 clones, 79% of them present only once. Sequencing was performed on PBMCs. These receptors all stem from a middle-aged woman in good health and CMV-seronegative.

The chain employs TRBV19 and TRBJ1-2; D unclear. Trimming took off 5 bases at V and 4 bases at J, with 14 bases between the two ends. Germline CDR1 is LNHDA and CDR2 is SQIVND (reference sequence). This CDR3 has 14 residues. In DNA, the CDR3 is TGTGCCAGTAGTTTACTCGACACCCTCTATGGCTACACCTTC. It translates to CASSLLDTLYGYTF.

This chain connects TRBV5-6 to TRBJ1-2; maybe TRBD1 (5 bases). This CDR3 contains 15 residues. Trimming removed 0 bases from V and 2 bases from J, with 11 bases in between. CDR1 and CDR2 (germline): SGHDT, YYEEEE. The CDR3 protein is CASSLGGRGNYGYTF. The DNA for the CDR3 is TGTGCCAGCAGCTTGGGGGGCCGGGGGAACTATGGCTACACCTTC.

The chain uses TRBV7-9 and TRBJ2-1, with 7 bases aligning to TRBD1. The germline V gene encodes CDR1 SEHNR and CDR2 FQNEAQ (reference sequence). The CDR3 is 16 residues long. V dropped 5 bases and J dropped 2; count of bases not matched to a gene: 9. The CDR3 region has the DNA TGTGCCAGCAGCCAAGGTGTGGGGACAGCCTACAATGAGCAGTTCTTC. Translating it yields CASSQGVGTAYNEQFF.

The chain joins TRBV11-2 to TRBJ1-1; the D gene is possibly TRBD1 (6 bases). The CDR3 runs to 13 residues. Trimming shortened V by 3 bases and J by 2 bases, and 7 bases separated the two germline ends. Germline CDR1 SGHAT, CDR2 FQNNGV. CDR3 sequence (DNA): TGTGCCAGCAGCTTCAGGGGAAACACTGAAGCTTTCTTT. This translates into CASSFRGNTEAFF.

This clone was found a few times. The genes are TRBV5-1 and TRBJ1-1; tentative D call: TRBD1 (5 bases). This CDR3 region has 15 residues. The germline V and J ends were trimmed by 5 bases and 1 base, with 15 bases remaining between them. From germline, CDR1 is SGHRS and CDR2 YFSETQ. The CDR3 reads CASSYDSPGNTEAFF. DNA of the CDR3: TGCGCCAGCAGTTATGACAGCCCCGGGAACACTGAAGCTTTCTTT.

This chain uses TRBV4-1 with TRBJ1-3; 7 bases align to TRBD1. This CDR3 region has 16 residues. Germline lookup yields CDR1 MGHRA and CDR2 YSYEKL. V lost 4 bases to trimming and J lost 4 bases; unmatched junction nucleotides: 10. This CDR3 is CASSRQGPVEGNTIYF. The CDR3 DNA reads as TGCGCCAGCAGCCGACAGGGCCCAGTGGAAGGAAACACCATATATTTT.

The chain carries TRBV5-1 and TRBJ1-2; 8 bases agree with TRBD1. CDR1 is SGHRS, CDR2 YFSETQ, per germline. The CDR3 extends over 15 amino acids. V shed 4 bases and J 6 bases; nucleotides not matched to a gene: 11. DNA for the CDR3: TGCGCCAGCAGCCTAGGACAGGGACGAAGTGATGGCTACACCTTC. Residues: CASSLGQGRSDGYTF.

V usage is TRBV6-1 and J usage is TRBJ2-7; a possible D gene is TRBD2 (5 bases). CDR3 length equals 13 residues. Per the germline V gene, CDR1 is MNHNS and CDR2 is SASEGT. Trimming took off 7 bases at V and 3 bases at J, with 13 bases between the two ends. CDR3 region: CASKERFSYEQYF. The CDR3, as DNA: TGTGCCAGCAAGGAGCGGTTTAGCTACGAGCAGTACTTC.

The chain recombines TRBV13 with TRBJ1-3; TRBD1 matches at 7 bases. This CDR3 spans 14 amino acids. Trimming at V came to 7 bases and at J to 1 base, leaving 4 bases not matched to a gene. In germline, CDR1 is PRHDT, CDR2 FYEKMQ (reference sequence). The CDR3 DNA follows: TGTGCCAGCAACCCGACAGGGTCTGGAAACACCATATATTTT. It specifies CASNPTGSGNTIYF.

This chain connects TRBV5-4 to TRBJ2-3; weak D call: TRBD2 (7 bases). The CDR3 runs 17 residues. V was trimmed by 1 base and J by 4 bases, leaving 19 bases between them. Germline V gene data show CDR1 as SGHNT and CDR2 as YYREEE (reference sequence). This CDR3 is CASSLPSGEGRADTQYF. CDR3 nucleotides: TGTGCCAGCAGCTTGCCATCAGGGGAGGGGCGTGCAGATACGCAGTATTTT. The full variable domain, rest sourced from reference TRBV5-4 and TRBJ2-3, is ETGVTQSPTHLIKTRGQQVTLRCSSQSGHNTVSWYQQALGQGPQFIFQYYREEENGRGNFPPRFSGLQFPNYSSELNVNALELDDSALYLCASSLPSGEGRADTQYFGPGTRLTVL.

On this clone itself: The germline gene is not matched at one end of the junction; a read error may be the cause. Written as DNA, the CDR3 is TGTGCCGGCAGTCCTAAAGGGCGGTCCAGGGACGAGCAGTACTTC. It specifies CAGSPKGRSRDEQYF. This chain uses TRBV27 with TRBJ2-7; perhaps TRBD1 as D (5 bases). CDR1 and CDR2 (germline): MNHEY, SMNVEV (reference sequence). The CDR3 is made up of 15 amino acids.

This rearrangement joins TRBV6-5 to TRBJ1-1; D call uncertain. Deletions cut 0 bases from V and 3 bases from J, with 8 bases between. CDR1 and CDR2 (germline): MNHEY, SVGAGI. This CDR3 has 14 amino acids. The DNA of the CDR3 is TGTGCCAGCAGTTACTCGATTCAGGACACTGAAGCTTTCTTT. The encoded protein is CASSYSIQDTEAFF.

V is TRBV19 and J is TRBJ1-4; no clear D. This CDR3 is built from 11 residues. The V gene lost 5 bases and the J gene lost 13 bases, with 11 bases spanning the gap. The germline gives CDR1 LNHDA, CDR2 SQIVND (reference sequence). The CDR3: CASSLGVGLFF. The CDR3, as DNA: TGTGCCAGTAGTTTGGGAGTCGGACTGTTTTTT.

This chain uses TRBV28 with TRBJ2-7; D gene ambiguous. V gave up 3 bases and J gave up 4 bases, with 10 bases separating them. CDR3 size: 13 residues. Germline V gene data show CDR1 as MDHEN and CDR2 as SYDVKM. The CDR3 sequence is CASSFGDLYEQYF. The CDR3 DNA reads as TGTGCCAGCAGTTTTGGAGATTTGTACGAGCAGTACTTC.

The chain combines TRBV7-9 with TRBJ2-1; TRBD1 is a possible D gene (6 bases). CDR3 length: 19 amino acids. Germline-derived CDR1 and CDR2 are SEHNR and FQNEAQ (reference sequence). V lost 2 bases to trimming and J lost 0 bases, with 20 bases between them. CDR3 nucleotides: TGTGCCAGCAGCTTAAGGGCGAGGTATCGGACAGACTCCTACAATGAGCAGTTCTTC. It specifies CASSLRARYRTDSYNEQFF.

V gene TRBV5-4 combines with J gene TRBJ2-7, with D possibly being TRBD1 (5 bases). The CDR3 extends over 14 amino acids. Germline V gene sequence: CDR1 SGHNT, CDR2 YYREEE (reference sequence). The germline V and J ends were trimmed by 1 base and 3 bases, with 11 bases remaining between them. The DNA for the CDR3 is TGTGCCAGCAGCTTGCTAGGCAGGGTCTACGAGCAGTACTTC. It is translated as CASSLLGRVYEQYF.

The V call is TRBV19, the J call TRBJ2-6; TRBD1 matches 8 bases. The germline V gene encodes CDR1 LNHDA and CDR2 SQIVND (reference sequence). There are 20 residues in the CDR3. V was clipped by 3 bases and J by 4 bases; unmatched bases: 17. CDR3 sequence (DNA): TGTGCCAGTAGTATTCTGGGCTGGGCAGGGGGCCGGGGAGGGGCCAACGTCCTGACTTTC. Translating gives CASSILGWAGGRGGANVLTF.